Only a few counts were recorded for the clone carrying this TCR beta chain. Its matching antigen is unknown. Either OKT3 anti-CD3 antibody or CD3/CD28 beads expanded T cells from blood mononuclear cells over approximately 3 days. TCRdb redid the calling of the 5' RACE reads with MiXCR, one entry per CDR3 protein. The table lists about 18,000 distinct CDR3 sequences, about 2.2% of them singletons, with less than 9% in the top ten. The V gene's germline CDR1 is LNHDA and CDR2 SQIVND (reference sequence). V was shortened by 5 bases and J by 3 bases, with 11 bases between the two germline ends. There are 13 residues in the CDR3. The sample belongs to a study of beta chain bispecific antibodies for T cell cancers. Study results and caveats: The leukemia cells, rather than normal T cells, gave most of the targeted TRBV signal.

Sequenced sample: healthy donor T cells cultured with leukemia cells. The clonotype originates from a human donor in good health. Some clones in this sample may be carry-over from other donors' samples. The V gene is TRBV19, the J gene TRBJ2-7; D gene ambiguous. The CDR3 nucleotides read TGTGCCAGTAGTCTTACCCCACTCTACGAGCAGTACTTC. It codes for CASSLTPLYEQYF.